The following is a TCR beta chain sequence with its context. Sequenced by immunoSEQ multiplex PCR; TCRdb stores in-frame clones only, minus some. Among about 20,000 clones listed, about 88% were seen once. The source of the sample is a study of T cell changes during pregnancy in multiple sclerosis. The source of this sequence is a female donor in good health, enrolled as a control in a pregnancy study. Sample: CD8+ T cells from peripheral blood mononuclear cells, taken in the third trimester of pregnancy.

The CDR3 spells CASTLHEAGAPNEQYF. The CDR3, as DNA: TGTGCCAGCACCCTACATGAAGCGGGGGCACCGAACGAGCAGTACTTC. The chain is built from TRBV7-9 and TRBJ2-7; 8 bases match TRBD2. Germline V gives CDR1 SEHNR, CDR2 FQNEAQ (reference sequence). The CDR3 runs 16 residues. Losses at the gene ends were 7 bases for V and 5 bases for J; bases not matched to a gene: 16.